These T cell receptor beta chains were read from a single sample in a study of blood T cell repertoires in COVID-19. Produced via immunoSEQ multiplex PCR; TCRdb's table is partial and in-frame only. The sample consists of 300,000 or so clones, over 80% of them appearing once. Specimen: peripheral blood. These receptors originate from a woman aged 45-59 years with active or convalescent COVID-19. The CDR3 runs from the conserved cysteine through the conserved F or W. The order of the fields is J gene, V gene, D gene, clone size, CDR3 protein, CDR3 DNA. A D gene is named only where the DNA matches it firmly. Clone size is given for some rows only: seen once, a few or many times, or a class if the clone is expanded.

j_gene: TRBJ2-2
v_gene: TRBV28
d_gene: .
abundance: .
CDR3aa: CASSLTGGAGELFF
CDR3nt: TGTGCCAGCAGCCTAACAGGGGGGGCCGGGGAGCTGTTTTTT

j_gene: TRBJ2-7
v_gene: TRBV5-1
d_gene: .
abundance: .
CDR3aa: CASTPTTAGRGEQYF
CDR3nt: TGCGCCAGCACCCCCACCACCGCGGGAAGGGGCGAGCAGTACTTC

j_gene: TRBJ2-5
v_gene: TRBV29-1
d_gene: .
abundance: .
CDR3aa: CSVELPSETQYF
CDR3nt: TGCAGCGTTGAACTACCCTCGGAGACCCAGTACTTC

j_gene: TRBJ1-4
v_gene: TRBV11-2
d_gene: TRBD1
abundance: .
CDR3aa: CASGPTGRTEKLFF
CDR3nt: TGTGCCAGCGGACCGACAGGGCGTACTGAAAAACTGTTTTTT

j_gene: TRBJ2-1
v_gene: TRBV7-9
d_gene: TRBD2
abundance: .
CDR3aa: CASRKKLAGKIDNEQFF
CDR3nt: TGTGCCAGCAGAAAAAAACTAGCGGGAAAGATTGACAATGAGCAGTTCTTC

j_gene: TRBJ1-3
v_gene: TRBV6-5
d_gene: .
abundance: .
CDR3aa: CASNQASSGNTIYF
CDR3nt: TGTGCCAGCAACCAGGCAAGCTCTGGAAACACCATATATTTT

j_gene: TRBJ2-1
v_gene: TRBV5-1
d_gene: .
abundance: .
CDR3aa: CASSLGGLGDFSSYNEQFF
CDR3nt: TGCGCCAGCAGCTTGGGGGGTCTTGGGGACTTCAGCTCCTACAATGAGCAGTTCTTC

j_gene: TRBJ2-5
v_gene: TRBV28
d_gene: .
abundance: .
CDR3aa: CASSVPGWETQYF
CDR3nt: TGTGCCAGCAGCGTTCCGGGGTGGGAGACCCAGTACTTC

j_gene: TRBJ2-7
v_gene: TRBV27
d_gene: TRBD1
abundance: .
CDR3aa: CASSFRDRLGEQYF
CDR3nt: TGTGCCAGCAGTTTCCGGGACAGGCTGGGCGAGCAGTACTTC

j_gene: TRBJ2-1
v_gene: TRBV3-1/TRBV3-2
d_gene: .
abundance: .
CDR3aa: CASSHRLSEQFF
CDR3nt: TGTGCCAGCAGCCATCGACTGAGTGAGCAGTTCTTC

j_gene: TRBJ1-1
v_gene: TRBV11-2
d_gene: .
abundance: .
CDR3aa: CASRKIEHNTEAFF
CDR3nt: TGTGCCAGCAGGAAGATCGAACACAACACTGAAGCTTTCTTT

j_gene: TRBJ2-3
v_gene: TRBV7-6
d_gene: TRBD2
abundance: once
CDR3aa: CASSGGLAGGDTQYF
CDR3nt: TGTGCCAGCAGCGGAGGACTAGCGGGAGGTGATACGCAGTATTTT

j_gene: TRBJ1-1
v_gene: TRBV6-5
d_gene: TRBD1
abundance: .
CDR3aa: CASSDISAHRGAFF
CDR3nt: TGTGCCAGCAGCGATATTTCAGCGCACAGGGGAGCTTTCTTT

j_gene: TRBJ1-1
v_gene: TRBV6-1
d_gene: TRBD1
abundance: .
CDR3aa: CASSEVLSGGEAFF
CDR3nt: TGTGCCAGCAGTGAAGTCCTGTCAGGGGGCGAAGCTTTCTTT

j_gene: TRBJ1-5
v_gene: TRBV3-1/TRBV3-2
d_gene: TRBD1
abundance: .
CDR3aa: CASSPGTASPPQHF
CDR3nt: TGTGCCAGCAGCCCGGGGACAGCCTCTCCGCCCCAGCATTTT

j_gene: TRBJ2-1
v_gene: TRBV4-1
d_gene: TRBD2
abundance: .
CDR3aa: CASRRLAGARNEQFF
CDR3nt: TGCGCCAGCAGACGGCTAGCGGGAGCAAGAAATGAGCAGTTCTTC

j_gene: TRBJ2-7
v_gene: TRBV5-8
d_gene: TRBD2
abundance: .
CDR3aa: CASSLALTGGGYEQYF
CDR3nt: TGTGCCAGCAGCTTGGCCCTCACGGGAGGGGGCTACGAGCAGTACTTC

j_gene: TRBJ1-1
v_gene: TRBV6-5
d_gene: .
abundance: .
CDR3aa: CASSYSRTSNTEAFF
CDR3nt: TGTGCCAGCAGTTACTCACGGACATCTAACACTGAAGCTTTCTTT

j_gene: TRBJ2-2
v_gene: TRBV3-1/TRBV3-2
d_gene: TRBD2
abundance: .
CDR3aa: CASSRTSVITGELFF
CDR3nt: TGTGCCAGCAGTCGGACTAGCGTGATCACCGGGGAGCTGTTTTTT

j_gene: TRBJ1-4
v_gene: TRBV14
d_gene: TRBD1
abundance: .
CDR3aa: CASSHRDRVGLFF
CDR3nt: TGTGCCAGCAGCCACCGGGACAGGGTGGGACTGTTTTTT

j_gene: TRBJ2-2
v_gene: TRBV2
d_gene: .
abundance: .
CDR3aa: CASTGTPLTGELFF
CDR3nt: TGTGCCAGCACCGGGACACCCCTAACCGGGGAGCTGTTTTTT

j_gene: TRBJ2-3
v_gene: TRBV9
d_gene: .
abundance: .
CDR3aa: CASSVGGKRATDTQYF
CDR3nt: TGTGCCAGCAGCGTTGGGGGGAAGAGAGCCACAGATACGCAGTATTTT

j_gene: TRBJ2-1
v_gene: TRBV4-2
d_gene: .
abundance: .
CDR3aa: CASSQERASSYNEQFF
CDR3nt: TGTGCCAGCAGCCAAGAAAGGGCTAGCAGCTACAATGAGCAGTTCTTC

j_gene: TRBJ2-2
v_gene: TRBV28
d_gene: TRBD1
abundance: .
CDR3aa: CASSIFVRGLSTGELFF
CDR3nt: TGTGCCAGCAGTATATTCGTGAGGGGGCTCAGCACCGGGGAGCTGTTTTTT

j_gene: TRBJ2-5
v_gene: TRBV6-5
d_gene: .
abundance: once
CDR3aa: CASILEVTETQYF
CDR3nt: TGTGCCAGCATCTTGGAGGTGACAGAGACCCAGTACTTC

j_gene: TRBJ1-2
v_gene: TRBV7-2
d_gene: .
abundance: .
CDR3aa: CASSPRRPSNYGYTF
CDR3nt: TGTGCCAGCAGCCCGAGGCGTCCCTCTAACTATGGCTACACCTTC

j_gene: TRBJ1-1
v_gene: TRBV3-1/TRBV3-2
d_gene: .
abundance: .
CDR3aa: CASSYRDNNTEAFF
CDR3nt: TGTGCCAGCAGCTACCGGGACAATAACACTGAAGCTTTCTTT

j_gene: TRBJ1-1
v_gene: TRBV18
d_gene: .
abundance: .
CDR3aa: CASSPHSLGGGTEAFF
CDR3nt: TGTGCCAGCTCACCACACTCCCTCGGAGGCGGGACTGAAGCTTTCTTT

j_gene: TRBJ2-1
v_gene: TRBV15
d_gene: TRBD2
abundance: .
CDR3aa: CATSRGLAGGNEQFF
CDR3nt: TGTGCCACCAGCAGAGGGCTAGCGGGAGGCAATGAGCAGTTCTTC

j_gene: TRBJ2-7
v_gene: TRBV28
d_gene: .
abundance: .
CDR3aa: CASRSPEPPYEQYF
CDR3nt: TGTGCCAGCAGATCACCTGAGCCCCCCTACGAGCAGTACTTC

j_gene: TRBJ1-2
v_gene: TRBV30
d_gene: TRBD1
abundance: .
CDR3aa: CAWSVGEGTGSYTF
CDR3nt: TGTGCCTGGAGTGTAGGTGAGGGGACAGGGAGCTACACCTTC

j_gene: TRBJ2-6
v_gene: TRBV4-2
d_gene: .
abundance: .
CDR3aa: CASSRQVAGANVLTF
CDR3nt: TGTGCCAGCAGTCGACAGGTGGCTGGGGCCAACGTCCTGACTTTC

j_gene: TRBJ2-5
v_gene: TRBV11-2
d_gene: TRBD2
abundance: few
CDR3aa: CASSSLPPSGGAEGYF
CDR3nt: TGTGCCAGCAGCTCCCTCCCCCCTAGCGGAGGCGCTGAGGGGTACTTC

j_gene: TRBJ2-5
v_gene: TRBV5-4
d_gene: TRBD1
abundance: .
CDR3aa: CASSSQNRGEETQYF
CDR3nt: TGTGCCAGCAGCTCGCAAAACAGGGGAGAAGAGACCCAGTACTTC

j_gene: TRBJ2-1
v_gene: TRBV11-2
d_gene: .
abundance: .
CDR3aa: CASSLEPILRSYNEQFF
CDR3nt: TGTGCCAGCAGCTTAGAACCGATACTGAGATCCTACAATGAGCAGTTCTTC

j_gene: TRBJ2-3
v_gene: TRBV10-1
d_gene: .
abundance: .
CDR3aa: CASSLVGQADTQYF
CDR3nt: TGCGCCAGCAGTTTGGTCGGACAAGCAGATACGCAGTATTTT

j_gene: TRBJ2-5
v_gene: TRBV5-4
d_gene: TRBD2
abundance: .
CDR3aa: CASSEGLAGGQETQYF
CDR3nt: TGTGCCAGCAGCGAGGGACTAGCGGGAGGGCAAGAGACCCAGTACTTC

j_gene: TRBJ2-5
v_gene: TRBV29-1
d_gene: .
abundance: .
CDR3aa: CSVQDRGKTQYF
CDR3nt: TGCAGCGTACAGGACCGAGGAAAGACCCAGTACTTC

j_gene: TRBJ2-7
v_gene: TRBV5-1
d_gene: .
abundance: .
CDR3aa: CASSLVLADTYEQYF
CDR3nt: TGCGCCAGCAGCTTGGTGTTAGCTGATACCTACGAGCAGTACTTC

j_gene: TRBJ2-5
v_gene: TRBV4-1
d_gene: TRBD2
abundance: .
CDR3aa: CASSQELAGVEETQYF
CDR3nt: TGCGCCAGCAGCCAAGAGTTAGCGGGAGTGGAAGAGACCCAGTACTTC

j_gene: TRBJ1-5
v_gene: TRBV7-9
d_gene: .
abundance: .
CDR3aa: CASSHTDRAITNQPQHF
CDR3nt: TGTGCCAGCAGCCACACTGACAGAGCAATTACCAATCAGCCCCAGCATTTT

j_gene: TRBJ1-6
v_gene: TRBV6-5
d_gene: .
abundance: .
CDR3aa: CASSSDRKNSPLHF
CDR3nt: TGTGCCAGCAGTTCTGACAGAAAGAATTCACCCCTCCACTTT

j_gene: TRBJ2-5
v_gene: TRBV4-1
d_gene: TRBD2
abundance: .
CDR3aa: CASSHGAGVLQETQYF
CDR3nt: TGCGCCAGCAGCCATGGAGCGGGAGTGCTCCAAGAGACCCAGTACTTC

j_gene: TRBJ2-7
v_gene: TRBV11-3
d_gene: .
abundance: .
CDR3aa: CASSLGHLYEQYF
CDR3nt: TGTGCCAGCAGCTTGGGACACCTATACGAGCAGTACTTC

j_gene: TRBJ1-1
v_gene: TRBV5-8
d_gene: .
abundance: .
CDR3aa: CASSKSPGGPTEAFF
CDR3nt: TGTGCCAGCAGCAAATCCCCCGGGGGGCCCACTGAAGCTTTCTTT